This entry is about one T cell receptor beta chain. Libraries were prepared by immunoSEQ multiplex PCR; TCRdb keeps only in-frame clonotypes and omits some of them. The sample has around 110,000 clones, more than 75% seen once. This entry belongs to a study of blood T cell repertoires in COVID-19. Study details: Specimens from acute and convalescent COVID-19 originated in the United States, Italy and Spain.

The sequenced sample consisted of peripheral blood. This sequence originates from a man in his forties with acute or convalescent COVID-19.

The CDR3 nucleotides are TGTGCCAGCAGCTCCCCGGACAGGAGGAACACTGAAGCTTTCTTT. It encodes CASSSPDRRNTEAFF. The chain joins TRBV7-9 to TRBJ1-1, with 7 positions matching TRBD1. The CDR3 is 15 amino acids. Germline assignment: CDR1 SEHNR and CDR2 FQNEAQ (reference sequence). Germline trimming cut 4 bases from V and 1 base from J; bases unmatched to any gene: 6. The complete variable domain, with remaining parts taken from reference TRBV7-9 and TRBJ1-1, reads DTGVSQNPRHKITKRGQNVTFRCDPISEHNRLYWYRQTLGQGPEFLTYFQNEAQLEKSRLLSDRFSAERPKGSFSTLEIQRTEQGDSAMYLCASSSPDRRNTEAFFGQGTRLTVV.